Each of the 18 T cell receptor beta chains below was sequenced from the same sample in a study of T-cell memory formation after mild COVID-19. TCRdb reprocessed the 5' RACE reads via MiXCR and lists one record per CDR3 protein. The profile covers 550,000 to 650,000 distinct CDR3 sequences, with 17% appearing a single time and roughly 7.8% taken by the ten largest. Sequencing was done on a sample of PBMCs or a T cell subset sorted from them (not recorded which). Receptors originate from an adult woman who had mild COVID-19 (a few samples of this study predate the infection). Cell type and time point are not known.

This clonotype was detected a few times. The chain couples TRBV20-1 to TRBJ1-3; unclear D gene. The V and J ends lost 1 base and 4 bases respectively, with 8 bases between them. The CDR3 runs 13 residues. In germline, CDR1 is DFQATT, CDR2 SNEGSKA (reference sequence). The CDR3 reads CSARGTVGNTIYF. For the CDR3, the DNA is TGCAGTGCTAGAGGGACGGTAGGAAACACCATATATTTT.

The J gene is TRBJ2-3, the V gene TRBV12-3 or TRBV12-4; TRBD2 matches at 11 bases. The CDR3 covers 15 residues. The junction had 7 bases not matched to a gene; V was cut back by 6 bases and J by 5 bases. The CDR3 here is CASSDSGRAQDTQYF. CDR3 bases: TGTGCCAGCAGCGATAGCGGGAGGGCCCAAGATACGCAGTATTTT.

V and J are TRBV12-3 or TRBV12-4 and TRBJ2-1, with 8 bases identical to TRBD2. CDR3 length: 15 amino acids. Germline trimming cut 5 bases from V and 8 bases from J; bases unmatched to any gene: 11. For the CDR3, the DNA is TGTGCCAGCAGTCAGCTAGCGGGCAATCGCGATGAGCAGTTCTTC. Translation: CASSQLAGNRDEQFF.

This clonotype was seen a handful of times. This chain uses TRBV5-1 with TRBJ2-5; D is perhaps TRBD2 (5 bases). Germline V gene data show CDR1 as SGHRS and CDR2 as YFSETQ. Trimming pared 3 bases from V and 4 bases from J, leaving 16 bases between. There are 15 residues in the CDR3. The CDR3 region is CASSYYGLDGETQYF. The DNA for the CDR3 is TGCGCCAGCAGCTACTACGGACTGGATGGAGAGACCCAGTACTTC.

The J gene is TRBJ1-1, the V gene TRBV20-1; D not resolved. The germline V and J ends were trimmed by 1 base and 5 bases, with 2 bases remaining between them. CDR3 length equals 10 residues. Per the germline V gene, CDR1 is DFQATT and CDR2 is SNEGSKA (reference sequence). The CDR3 loop is CSARGTEAFF. The CDR3 region has the DNA TGCAGTGCTAGAGGTACTGAAGCTTTCTTT.

This chain uses TRBV6-5 with TRBJ2-7, with 9 bases fitting TRBD2. Germline CDR1 reads MNHEY; CDR2 reads SVGAGI. The CDR3 runs 14 residues. The junction had 7 bases not matched to a gene; V was cut back by 5 bases and J by 5 bases. The CDR3 spells CASSALAGINEQYF. The CDR3 nucleotides read TGTGCCAGCAGTGCCCTAGCGGGAATCAACGAGCAGTACTTC.

This clonotype was recorded at least ten times. The J gene is TRBJ2-2, the V gene TRBV5-1; no firm D call. The CDR3 extends over 15 amino acids. Germline loops: CDR1 SGHRS, CDR2 YFSETQ. Trimming took 0 bases from V and 0 from J, leaving 6 bases between them. The CDR3 reads CASSLEQPNTGELFF. The CDR3 region has the DNA TGCGCCAGCAGCTTGGAGCAGCCGAACACCGGGGAGCTGTTTTTT.

This clonotype was counted between two and nine times. This chain joins TRBV19 and TRBJ2-1; TRBD2 matches at 7 bases. The trim removed 4 bases at V and 6 bases at J, leaving 9 bases unmatched. Germline CDR1 LNHDA, CDR2 SQIVND (reference sequence). The CDR3 totals 15 residues. This chain's CDR3 is CASSTSWGGINEQFF. CDR3 DNA: TGTGCCAGTAGTACGAGCTGGGGGGGTATCAATGAGCAGTTCTTC.

This clonotype was counted a few times. This chain uses TRBV20-1 with TRBJ1-1; tentatively, D is TRBD1 (5 bases). CDR3 size: 15 residues. The germline CDR1 and CDR2 sequences are DFQATT and SNEGSKA (reference sequence). The V gene lost 5 bases and the J gene lost 3 bases, with 19 bases spanning the gap. The CDR3 spells CSAQQGGTSDTEAFF. The CDR3 DNA reads TGCAGTGCTCAGCAGGGCGGTACGTCGGACACTGAAGCTTTCTTT.

This chain links TRBV20-1 with TRBJ1-5; D uncertain. The CDR3 length is 12 residues. Trimming cost V 5 bases and J 9 bases, with 14 bases left between them. Germline CDR1 reads DFQATT; CDR2 reads SNEGSKA (reference sequence). In DNA form, the CDR3 reads TGCAGTGCTCCCGACCCACCTGGGCCCCAGCATTTT. It translates to CSAPDPPGPQHF.

Of note for this clonotype: This sequence may be a read error, since a much larger clone differs from it by one base. The CDR3 here is CASRETGITGELFF. In DNA, the CDR3 is TGTGCCAGCCGGGAGACAGGGATCACCGGGGAGCTGTTTTTT. The chain couples TRBV6-5 to TRBJ2-2; tentative D call: TRBD1 (7 bases). CDR1 MNHEY and CDR2 SVGAGI come from the germline V gene. The CDR3 has 14 residues. V was trimmed by 8 bases and J by 4 bases, leaving 14 bases between them.

V usage is TRBV15 and J usage is TRBJ2-5; D is perhaps TRBD2 (5 bases). V lost 0 bases and J 4 bases, leaving 12 bases between the germline ends. Germline V gives CDR1 LNHNV, CDR2 YYDKDF (reference sequence). This CDR3 region has 15 residues. The CDR3: CATSRDLGEGETQYF. The CDR3 coding sequence is TGTGCCACCAGCAGAGATTTGGGAGAGGGAGAGACCCAGTACTTC. The whole variable domain, filled in from reference TRBV15 and TRBJ2-5, reads DAMVIQNPRYQVTQFGKPVTLSCSQTLNHNVMYWYQQKSSQAPKLLFHYYDKDFNNEADTPDNFQSRRPNTSFCFLDIRSPGLGDTAMYLCATSRDLGEGETQYFGPGTRLLVL.

The V call is TRBV3-1, the J call TRBJ1-2; TRBD1 might be the D (5 bases). The CDR3 is made up of 17 amino acids. The V end was cut by 0 bases, the J end by 6 bases, with 20 bases between. Germline V gives CDR1 LGHDT, CDR2 YNNKEL (reference sequence). CDR3 sequence: CASSQDRSQGLLNGYTF. Written as DNA, the CDR3 is TGTGCCAGCAGCCAAGATCGAAGTCAGGGTTTATTGAATGGCTACACCTTC. Looking up the rest from reference TRBV3-1 and TRBJ1-2 gives the full variable domain: DTAVSQTPKYLVTQMGNDKSIKCEQNLGHDTMYWYKQDSKKFLKIMFSYNNKELIINETVPNRFSPKSPDKAHLNLHINSLELGDSAVYFCASSQDRSQGLLNGYTFGSGTRLTVV.

This rearrangement joins TRBV5-6 to TRBJ1-2; 8 bases match TRBD1. Looked up from germline, CDR1 is SGHDT and CDR2 is YYEEEE. CDR3 length: 16 amino acids. With V trimmed by 3 bases and J by 5 bases, 12 bases remained unmatched. The DNA for the CDR3 is TGTGCCAGCAGCTGGCGCCCACGGACAGGGAAATATGGCTACACCTTC. Its protein product is CASSWRPRTGKYGYTF.

This rearrangement joins TRBV29-1 to TRBJ2-3, with TRBD2 as a possible D gene (5 bases). Germline values: CDR1 SQVTM, CDR2 ANQGSEA. V was cut by 4 bases and J by 4 bases, with 18 bases left in between. The CDR3 runs 15 residues. Written as DNA, the CDR3 is TGCAGCGTTGTTGGCTACCCGAGGGTCCCAGATACGCAGTATTTT. Translated, it gives CSVVGYPRVPDTQYF.

There are a few counts of this clonotype. The chain combines TRBV3-1 with TRBJ1-2; D uncertain. Trimming removed 0 bases at V and 4 bases at J, with 6 bases between. The CDR3 is 13 amino acids. From germline, CDR1 is LGHDT and CDR2 YNNKEL (reference sequence). The DNA for the CDR3 is TGTGCCAGCAGCCAAGATCCACTCTATGGCTACACCTTC. This sequence encodes CASSQDPLYGYTF.

This chain uses TRBV5-8 with TRBJ2-7, with a weak D call TRBD2 (5 bases). The germline V and J ends were trimmed by 4 bases and 5 bases, with 19 bases remaining between them. The CDR3 spans 15 residues. Germline values: CDR1 SGHTS, CDR2 YDEGEE. The CDR3: CASSHAVLGSDEQYF. In DNA, the CDR3 is TGTGCCAGCAGCCACGCGGTTCTTGGTAGCGACGAGCAGTACTTC.

This clonotype came up a few times. The V gene is TRBV3-1, the J gene TRBJ2-1, with 11 bases lining up with TRBD2. CDR1 is LGHDT and CDR2 is YNNKEL in the germline V gene (reference sequence). V lost 4 bases and J lost 6; bases outside the gene matches: 8. The CDR3 sequence is 16 residues long. The CDR3 protein is CASSRDSGGATNEQFF. The CDR3 nucleotides are TGTGCCAGCAGCCGGGATAGCGGGGGGGCAACCAATGAGCAGTTCTTC.